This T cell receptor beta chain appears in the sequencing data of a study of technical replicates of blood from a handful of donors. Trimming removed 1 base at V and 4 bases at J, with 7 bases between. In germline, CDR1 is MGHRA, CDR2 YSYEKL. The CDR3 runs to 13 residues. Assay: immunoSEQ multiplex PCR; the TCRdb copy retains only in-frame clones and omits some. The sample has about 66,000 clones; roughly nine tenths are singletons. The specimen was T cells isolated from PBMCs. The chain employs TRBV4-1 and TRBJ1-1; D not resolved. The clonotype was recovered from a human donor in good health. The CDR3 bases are TGCGCCAGCAGCCAAGGGCCAACCACTGAAGCTTTCTTT. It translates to CASSQGPTTEAFF.